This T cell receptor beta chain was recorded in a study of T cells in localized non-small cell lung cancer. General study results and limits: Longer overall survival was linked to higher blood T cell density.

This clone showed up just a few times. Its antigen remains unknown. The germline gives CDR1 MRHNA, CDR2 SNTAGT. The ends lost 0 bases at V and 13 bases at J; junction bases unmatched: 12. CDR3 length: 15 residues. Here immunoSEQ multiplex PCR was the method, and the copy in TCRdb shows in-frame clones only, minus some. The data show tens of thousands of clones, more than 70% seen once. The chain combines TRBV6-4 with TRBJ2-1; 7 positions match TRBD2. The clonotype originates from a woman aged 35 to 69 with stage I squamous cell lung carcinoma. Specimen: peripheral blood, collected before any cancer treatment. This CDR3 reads CASSDSTGGGSEQFF. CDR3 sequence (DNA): TGTGCCAGCAGTGACTCGACGGGCGGGGGTTCTGAACAGTTCTTC.